The entry below describes one T cell receptor (beta chain). This specimen belongs to a study of blood T cell repertoires in COVID-19. For the study at large: The origin of the acute and convalescent COVID-19 samples was the United States, Italy and Spain. The cDNA or gDNA used as material had been derived from T cells, B-cell-depleted T cells, or PBMCs.

In the authors' methods: Quantification of nucleated cells was approximated via reference gene primer amplification. Here immunoSEQ multiplex PCR was the method, and the copy in TCRdb shows in-frame clones only, minus some. From that table come the V and J calls and clone size; the DNA was used to work out D and trimming. The repertoire holds 77,000 or so clones, with roughly 90% as singletons. The CDR3 contains 15 residues. Trimming took 5 bases from V and 1 from J; bases not matched to a gene: 5. Germline V gene data show CDR1 as LNHDA and CDR2 as SQIVND (reference sequence). Sequenced sample: peripheral blood. This chain connects TRBV19 to TRBJ2-3; 8 bases align to TRBD2. The receptor's source is a man aged 50-59 years with active COVID-19. The CDR3 nucleotides read TGTGCCAGTAGTCGGTGGCGGGGGGGCACAGATACGCAGTATTTT. Residues: CASSRWRGGTDTQYF.